This T cell receptor (beta chain) was recovered during a study of OX40 agonist ivuxolimab in advanced cancers. Across the whole study: Patients were roughly 83% male with ages roughly 23 to 85, mean approximately 62.

Assay used: immunoSEQ multiplex PCR; TCRdb lists only in-frame clones, some missing. The table has tens of thousands of clones, around 90% seen once; the top ten hold roughly 1.3%. Study observations and caveats: In a subset of nonresponders, normalized T-cell clonal expansion was also low.

The germline V gene has CDR1 MDHEN and CDR2 SYDVKM. V lost 7 bases and J 1 base, leaving 13 bases between the germline ends. The CDR3 has 14 residues. Comment on this clone: Its antigen is not known.

The V and J genes are TRBV28 and TRBJ1-1; D remains unclear. The sample consisted of CD4+ or CD8+ T cells sorted from blood, taken in a trial of the OX40 agonist ivuxolimab. This receptor was identified in an adult with an advanced solid tumor such as melanoma, head and neck, liver or kidney cancer. The CDR3 region is CASTEQSTNTEAFF. The CDR3 nucleotides are TGTGCCAGCACAGAACAGTCTACGAACACTGAAGCTTTCTTT.